This TCR beta chain appears in the sequencing data of a study of CD8+CD57+ T cells in acquired aplastic anemia. Genomic DNA, serving as template, underwent TCR beta VDJ and CDR3 profiling. Each CDR3 protein is one row after TCRdb ran MiXCR on the reads. The sample shows hundreds of thousands of distinct CDR3 sequences, approximately 56% of them seen only once. This CDR3 contains 13 residues. Trimming removed 2 bases at V and 4 bases at J, with 9 bases between. CDR1 is SGDLS, CDR2 YYNGEE, per germline. Specimen: sorted CD4+, CD8+, or CD8+CD57+ T cells (not recorded which) from PBMCs. The source of this sequence is a human donor with severe aplastic anemia or a healthy control (not recorded which). The chain carries TRBV9 and TRBJ2-5, with D maybe TRBD1 (7 bases). CDR3 sequence (DNA): TGTGCCAGCAGCGTGCAGGGGGGAGAGACCCAGTACTTC. It encodes CASSVQGGETQYF.